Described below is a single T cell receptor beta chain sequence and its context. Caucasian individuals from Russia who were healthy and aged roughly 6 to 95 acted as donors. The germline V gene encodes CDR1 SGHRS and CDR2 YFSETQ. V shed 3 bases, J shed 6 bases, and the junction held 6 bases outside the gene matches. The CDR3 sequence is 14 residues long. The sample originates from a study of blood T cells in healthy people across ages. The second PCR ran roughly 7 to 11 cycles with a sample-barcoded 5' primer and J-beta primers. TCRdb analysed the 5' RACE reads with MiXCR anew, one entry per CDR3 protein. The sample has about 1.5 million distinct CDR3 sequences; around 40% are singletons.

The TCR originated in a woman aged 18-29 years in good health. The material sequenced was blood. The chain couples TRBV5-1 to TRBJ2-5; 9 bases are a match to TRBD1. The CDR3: CASSWGQGGKTQYF. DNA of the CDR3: TGCGCCAGCAGCTGGGGACAGGGTGGAAAGACCCAGTACTTC.